This TCR beta chain was documented in a study of blood T cell repertoires in COVID-19 (dated by TCRdb to 2018 to 2020). About the investigation overall: Collaborator samples came from the United States, Italy and Spain and covered acute and convalescent phases of COVID-19. The material from the prospective study consisted of cDNA or gDNA derived from T cells, B-cell-depleted T cells, or PBMCs. Subjects who had been exposed to COVID-19, were actively infected with it, or had recovered from it provided the deeply sampled blood TCRbeta repertoires that made up the dataset. The repertoires were released in a freely available public database intended as a resource for research on the immune response to SARS-CoV-2. The samples were drawn from two sources: the first 160 participants of the ongoing ImmuneRACE study, and 1,254 subjects contributed by 6 global collaborators. A de-identified subject ID, COVID-19 status, age in years and sex were almost always included in the sample metadata. Where available, HLA class I and class II types were obtained from metadata supplied by the sample provider rather than from assay-based typing. On the study overall, not on this receptor specifically: The quantity of clinical and demographic metadata differed by source and by participant and was supplied without curation.

The immunoSEQ Assay, a bias-controlled multiplex PCR, was used to amplify TCRbeta CDR3 regions from genomic DNA. Regarding the original processing steps: The number of nucleated cells in each sample was estimated by amplification of reference gene primers within the assay. To quantify the absolute abundance of each unique TCRbeta CDR3 rearrangement, sequence reads were collapsed and filtered. Productive Simpson clonality was computed per sample as the square root of Simpson's diversity index over productive rearrangements. TCRdb limited this immuneACCESS table to in-frame rearrangements with V and J called. A share of clones is missing; checked studies link under half to unresolved V genes, and the rest is unexplained. V and J calls and clone size are those listed in that table; D and trimming were worked out from the DNA. The sample table contains about 190,000 clones; only one count was recorded for 84% of them. Together, the top ten hold about 20% of the sample.

Cut back by 2 bases and 5 bases, the V and J ends lie 10 bases apart. Reading the germline V gene gives CDR1 SGHVS and CDR2 FQNEAQ. Its CDR3 holds 14 amino acids, cysteine through phenylalanine. The only DNA kept is the CDR3, 42 bases in frame from the first base. Each collaborating institution followed its own protocols to collect whole blood in K2EDTA tubes. For TCRbeta analysis, collaborators shipped samples as frozen whole blood, isolated PBMCs, or DNA extracted from either of those sample types. In regard to this clone: Its antigen remains undetermined. It has no much larger one-base neighbor in the sample; base qualities were not kept.

The clonotype originates from a human donor in a cohort sampled during active COVID-19. Sequencing was performed on peripheral blood. The chain is made from TRBV7-8 and TRBJ1-5; TRBD1 is perhaps the D gene, given 6 matching bases. The CDR3 loop reads CASSLRSGDQPQHF. The DNA is as follows: TGTGCCAGCAGCTTACGGTCAGGGGATCAGCCCCAGCATTTT.